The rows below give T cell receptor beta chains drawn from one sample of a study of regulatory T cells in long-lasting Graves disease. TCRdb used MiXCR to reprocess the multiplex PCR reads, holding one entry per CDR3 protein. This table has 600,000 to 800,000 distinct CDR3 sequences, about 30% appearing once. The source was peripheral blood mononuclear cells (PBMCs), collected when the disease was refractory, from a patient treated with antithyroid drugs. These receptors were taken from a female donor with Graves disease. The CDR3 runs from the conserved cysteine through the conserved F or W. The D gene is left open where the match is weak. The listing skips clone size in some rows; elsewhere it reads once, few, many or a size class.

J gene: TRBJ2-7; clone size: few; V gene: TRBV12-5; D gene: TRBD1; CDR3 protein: CASGLVLGTAYEQYF; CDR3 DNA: TGTGCTAGTGGTTTGGTACTGGGGACAGCCTACGAGCAGTACTTC
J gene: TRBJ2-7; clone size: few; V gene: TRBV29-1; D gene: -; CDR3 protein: CSATDGTYEQYF; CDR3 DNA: TGCAGCGCAACGGACGGTACCTACGAGCAGTACTTC
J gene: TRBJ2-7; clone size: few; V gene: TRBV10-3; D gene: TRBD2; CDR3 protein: CAISDLLAGGHHDEQYF; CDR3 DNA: TGTGCCATCAGTGACTTACTAGCGGGAGGTCATCACGACGAGCAGTACTTC
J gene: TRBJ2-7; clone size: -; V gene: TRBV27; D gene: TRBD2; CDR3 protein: CASSLSTLAGGPYEQYF; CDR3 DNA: TGTGCCAGCAGTTTATCGACCCTAGCGGGAGGGCCTTACGAGCAGTACTTC
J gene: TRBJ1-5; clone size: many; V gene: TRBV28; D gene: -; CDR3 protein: CASSQYSNQPQHF; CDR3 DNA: TGTGCCAGCAGTCAATATAGCAATCAGCCCCAGCATTTT
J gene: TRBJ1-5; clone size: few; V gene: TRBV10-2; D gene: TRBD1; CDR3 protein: CASMPTGSGQPQHF; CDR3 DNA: TGCGCCAGCATGCCGACAGGGTCTGGACAGCCCCAGCATTTT
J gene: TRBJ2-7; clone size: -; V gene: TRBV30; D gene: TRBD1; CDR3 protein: CAWESRDRAYEQYF; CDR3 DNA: TGTGCCTGGGAATCCCGGGACAGGGCCTACGAGCAGTACTTC
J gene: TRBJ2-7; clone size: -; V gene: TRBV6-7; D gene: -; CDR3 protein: CASSGSPTSRYEQYF; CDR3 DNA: TGTGCCAGCAGTGGTTCTCCCACGTCAAGGTACGAGCAGTACTTC
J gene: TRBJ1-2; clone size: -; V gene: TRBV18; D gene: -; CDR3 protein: CASSPGETANYGYTF; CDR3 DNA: TGTGCCAGCTCACCAGGAGAGACCGCTAACTATGGCTACACCTTC
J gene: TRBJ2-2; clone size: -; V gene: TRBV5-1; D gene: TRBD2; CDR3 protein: CASSSGLDTGELFF; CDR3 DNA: TGCGCCAGCAGCTCCGGACTAGACACCGGGGAGCTGTTTTTT
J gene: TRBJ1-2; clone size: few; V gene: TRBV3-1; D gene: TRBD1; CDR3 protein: CASSQDYRGIGGYTF; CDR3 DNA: TGTGCCAGCAGCCAAGATTACAGGGGGATCGGCGGCTACACCTTC
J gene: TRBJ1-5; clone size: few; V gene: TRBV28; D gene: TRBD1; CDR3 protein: CASSEVQGVVQPQHF; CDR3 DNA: TGTGCCAGCAGTGAAGTGCAGGGGGTCGTTCAGCCCCAGCATTTT
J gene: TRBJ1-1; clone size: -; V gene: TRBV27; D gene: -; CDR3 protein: CASSFFGGPTEAFF; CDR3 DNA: TGTGCCAGCAGTTTCTTTGGGGGGCCCACTGAAGCTTTCTTT
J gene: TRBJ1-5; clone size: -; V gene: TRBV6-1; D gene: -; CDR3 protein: CASSWGHLNQPQHF; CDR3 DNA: TGTGCCAGCAGTTGGGGACACCTCAATCAGCCCCAGCATTTT
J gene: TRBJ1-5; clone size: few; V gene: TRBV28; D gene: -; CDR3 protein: CASTVLNQPQHF; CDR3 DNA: TGTGCCAGCACGGTCCTCAATCAGCCCCAGCATTTT
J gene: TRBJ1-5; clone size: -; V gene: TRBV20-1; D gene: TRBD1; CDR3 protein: CSAKTAGGHQPQHF; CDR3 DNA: TGCAGTGCAAAAACGGCAGGGGGCCATCAGCCCCAGCATTTT
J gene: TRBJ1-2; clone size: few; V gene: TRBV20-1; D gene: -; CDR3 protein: CSARRELEGYTF; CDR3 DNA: TGCAGTGCTAGAAGGGAGCTGGAGGGCTACACCTTC
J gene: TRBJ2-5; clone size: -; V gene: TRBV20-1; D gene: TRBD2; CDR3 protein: CSARAGLVLETQHF; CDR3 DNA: TGCAGTGCTAGAGCAGGACTAGTCCTGGAGACCCAGCACTTC
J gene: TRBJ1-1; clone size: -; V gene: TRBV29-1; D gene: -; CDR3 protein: CSDVPAGTEAFF; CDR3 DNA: TGCAGTGATGTCCCGGCGGGGACTGAAGCTTTCTTT
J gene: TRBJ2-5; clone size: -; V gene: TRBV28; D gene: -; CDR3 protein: CASSLGLDGTQYF; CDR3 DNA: TGTGCCAGCAGTTTGGGTTTGGACGGGACCCAGTACTTC
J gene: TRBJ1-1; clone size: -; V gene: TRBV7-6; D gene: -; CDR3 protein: CASSFIQAAPNTEAFF; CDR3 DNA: TGTGCCAGCAGCTTCATCCAGGCAGCCCCAAACACTGAAGCTTTCTTT
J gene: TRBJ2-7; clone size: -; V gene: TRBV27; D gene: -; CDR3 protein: CASSFRGSRDEQYF; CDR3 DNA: TGTGCCAGCAGTTTTCGCGGTTCTCGCGACGAGCAGTACTTC
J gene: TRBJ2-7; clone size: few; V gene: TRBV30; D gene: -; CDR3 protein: CAWEGEGYEQYF; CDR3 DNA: TGTGCCTGGGAAGGGGAAGGCTACGAGCAGTACTTC
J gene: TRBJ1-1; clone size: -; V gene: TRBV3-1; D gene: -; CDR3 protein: CASSRATTGLEAFF; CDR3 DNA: TGTGCCAGCAGCCGGGCGACTACAGGGCTTGAAGCTTTCTTT
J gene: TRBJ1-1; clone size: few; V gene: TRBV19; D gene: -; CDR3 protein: CASGGTFAEAFF; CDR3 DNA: TGTGCCAGCGGGGGGACCTTCGCCGAAGCTTTCTTT
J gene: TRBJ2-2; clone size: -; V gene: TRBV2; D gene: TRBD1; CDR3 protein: CASRQTGADTGELFF; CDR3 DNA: TGTGCCAGTCGCCAAACAGGGGCCGACACCGGGGAGCTGTTTTTT
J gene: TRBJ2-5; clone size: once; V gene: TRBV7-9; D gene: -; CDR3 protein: CASRAERPLETQYF; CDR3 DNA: TGTGCCAGCAGGGCGGAGCGTCCCCTCGAGACCCAGTACTTC
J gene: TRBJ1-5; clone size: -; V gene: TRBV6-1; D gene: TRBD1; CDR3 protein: CASSELIGTGDNQPQHF; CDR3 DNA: TGTGCCAGCAGTGAATTAATCGGGACAGGGGACAATCAGCCCCAGCATTTT
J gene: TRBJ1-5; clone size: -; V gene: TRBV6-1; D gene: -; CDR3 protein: CASCPLRQTPIGPQHF; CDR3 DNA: TGTGCCAGCTGCCCCCTACGACAGACCCCCATTGGGCCCCAGCATTTT
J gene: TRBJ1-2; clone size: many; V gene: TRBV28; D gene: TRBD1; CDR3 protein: CASSRTGGGEGYTF; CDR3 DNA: TGTGCCAGCAGTCGCACAGGGGGCGGGGAGGGCTACACCTTC
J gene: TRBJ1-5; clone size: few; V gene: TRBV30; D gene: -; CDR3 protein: CACGGGLSNQPQHF; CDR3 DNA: TGTGCCTGTGGGGGGGGTCTGAGCAATCAGCCCCAGCATTTT
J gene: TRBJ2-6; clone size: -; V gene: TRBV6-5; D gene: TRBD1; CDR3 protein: CASSFRTGSGANVLTF; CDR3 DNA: TGTGCCAGCAGTTTCCGGACAGGGAGTGGGGCCAACGTCCTGACTTTC
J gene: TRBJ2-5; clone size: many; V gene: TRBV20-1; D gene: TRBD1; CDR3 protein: CSANPMGQGGETQYF; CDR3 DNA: TGCAGTGCTAACCCGATGGGACAGGGAGGGGAGACCCAGTACTTC
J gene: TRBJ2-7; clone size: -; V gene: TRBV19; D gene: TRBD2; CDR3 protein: CASPVLLGDSGTASYEQYF; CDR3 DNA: TGTGCCAGTCCTGTCTTATTGGGGGATAGCGGGACCGCGTCCTACGAGCAGTACTTC
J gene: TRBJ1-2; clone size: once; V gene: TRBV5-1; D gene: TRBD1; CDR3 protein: CASTADRGNPNGYTF; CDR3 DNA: TGCGCCAGCACCGCGGACAGGGGGAACCCCAATGGCTACACCTTC
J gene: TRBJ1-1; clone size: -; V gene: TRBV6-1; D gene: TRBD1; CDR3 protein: CASRSDRGVNTEAFF; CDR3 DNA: TGTGCCAGCAGGTCGGACAGGGGGGTGAACACTGAAGCTTTCTTT
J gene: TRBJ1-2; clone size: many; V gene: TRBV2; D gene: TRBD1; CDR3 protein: CASSRQGEVYGYTF; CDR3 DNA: TGTGCCAGCAGCCGACAGGGGGAGGTCTATGGCTACACCTTC
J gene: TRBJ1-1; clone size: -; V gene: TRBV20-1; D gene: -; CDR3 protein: CSADRVLGDTEAFF; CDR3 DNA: TGCAGTGCAGATAGGGTCCTAGGGGACACTGAAGCTTTCTTT
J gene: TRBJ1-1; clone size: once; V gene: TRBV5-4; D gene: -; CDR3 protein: CASSMGLRGGTEAFF; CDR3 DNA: TGTGCCAGCAGCATGGGGCTTCGAGGGGGCACTGAAGCTTTCTTT
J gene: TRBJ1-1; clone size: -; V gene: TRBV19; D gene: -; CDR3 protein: CASSTGPTNTGAFF; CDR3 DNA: TGTGCCAGTAGTACCGGTCCGACAAACACTGGAGCTTTCTTT
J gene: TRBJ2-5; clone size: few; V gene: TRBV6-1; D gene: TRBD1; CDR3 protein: CASKGAEYSETQYF; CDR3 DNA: TGTGCCAGCAAGGGGGCGGAGTACTCAGAGACCCAGTACTTC